This TCR beta chain emerged from a study of blood T cell repertoires in COVID-19 (dated by TCRdb to 2018 to 2021). About the investigation overall: Samples from collaborators originated in the United States, Italy and Spain and spanned both the acute and convalescent phases of COVID-19. Nearly every sample came with metadata listing a de-identified subject ID, COVID-19 status, age in years and sex. A freely available public database, intended as a resource for researchers studying the immune response to SARS-CoV-2, is where the repertoires were released. The prospective study material was composed of cDNA or gDNA derived from T cells, B-cell-depleted T cells, or PBMCs. Deeply sampled blood TCRbeta repertoires from subjects exposed to, actively infected with, or recovered from COVID-19 were included in the dataset. The samples were drawn from two sources: the first 160 participants of the ongoing ImmuneRACE study, and 950 to 1,500 subjects contributed by 6 global collaborators. Where available, HLA class I and class II types were taken from metadata supplied by the sample provider and were not determined by assay-based typing.

There are 15 amino acids in the CDR3, from cysteine to phenylalanine inclusive. Only the CDR3 part of the read is kept: 45 bases, read in frame from the first base. Between the V and J ends, shortened by 7 bases and 10 bases respectively, the junction contains 23 bases. CDR1 and CDR2 are read off the germline V gene as MNHEY and SVGAGI. TCRbeta CDR3 regions were amplified from genomic DNA using the immunoSEQ Assay, a bias-controlled multiplex PCR. Regarding the original processing steps: Nucleated cell counts per sample were estimated from amplification of reference gene primers within the assay. Sequence reads were collapsed and filtered to measure the absolute abundance of every unique TCRbeta CDR3 rearrangement. For each sample, productive Simpson clonality was calculated as the square root of Simpson's diversity index over productive rearrangements. Imported from immuneACCESS, the table was reduced by TCRdb to in-frame sequences with V and J called. These copies leave out some clones; in studies compared against another copy, an unresolved V gene accounts for under half, and the cause of the remainder is not known. V, J and clone size are taken as reported in that table, and D and trimming were inferred from the DNA itself. The sample table holds about 100,000 clones, of which around four fifths were seen once. Jointly, the top ten make up 9% to 13% of the sample.

Collaborating institutions collected whole blood in K2EDTA tubes following their own protocols. Collaborator samples were shipped for TCRbeta analysis as frozen whole blood, isolated PBMCs, or DNA extracted from either sample type. This clone was found a few times. Its antigen is still unknown. No base quality values were provided; no much bigger clone lies one nucleotide off. Overall study results and their limits: The amount of clinical and demographic metadata varied by source and participant and was provided uncurated.

Material: peripheral blood. This chain joins TRBV6-5 to TRBJ2-1; TRBD1 is possibly the D segment (6 matching bases). The clonotype was recovered from a woman in her 70s with acute or convalescent COVID-19. The CDR3 protein: CASKGDIARPSEQFF. The nucleotide sequence reads as follows: TGTGCCAGCAAGGGGGATATAGCGCGCCCCAGCGAGCAGTTCTTC.